These T cell receptor beta chains were read from a single sample in a study of beta chain features in type 1 diabetes. Clones were sequenced by immunoSEQ multiplex PCR, and TCRdb holds only the in-frame ones, with some missing. Here the sample spans some 400,000 clones, about 16% being singletons. The specimen was naive CD4+ T cells from blood. The receptors come from a woman younger than 30 in good health. CDR3s include the opening cysteine and the closing phenylalanine or tryptophan. D genes are given only for firm matches. Clone sizes are given selectively: once, few, many, or a class where the clone is expanded.

j_call clone_size d_call v_call cdr3_aa cdr3_nt
TRBJ2-1 few - TRBV20-1 CSADNYNEQFF TGCAGTGCTGACAATTACAATGAGCAGTTCTTC
TRBJ2-7 - TRBD1 TRBV15 CATSRDRGPYEQYF TGTGCCACCAGCAGAGACAGGGGGCCTTACGAGCAGTACTTC
TRBJ1-1 - - TRBV30 CAWSQTRGLEAFF TGTGCCTGGAGTCAAACAAGGGGTCTTGAAGCTTTCTTT
TRBJ2-5 few TRBD1 TRBV30 CAWSVSGGGETQYF TGTGCCTGGAGTGTATCAGGGGGCGGGGAGACCCAGTACTTC
TRBJ1-1 - - TRBV29-1 CSVLTVNTEAFF TGCAGCGTTCTCACAGTGAACACTGAAGCTTTCTTT
TRBJ2-1 few TRBD2 TRBV7-9 CASRPGLAGGHEQFF TGTGCCAGCAGGCCCGGACTAGCGGGAGGCCATGAGCAGTTCTTC
TRBJ2-2 - TRBD2 TRBV9 CASSGTSGYTGELFF TGTGCCAGCAGTGGGACTAGCGGTTACACCGGGGAGCTGTTTTTT
TRBJ2-3 few TRBD2 TRBV27 CASSFLAGITDTQYF TGTGCCAGCAGTTTCTTAGCGGGGATCACAGATACGCAGTATTTT
TRBJ2-1 few TRBD2 TRBV6-5 CASSPRTSGRNEQFF TGTGCCAGCAGCCCCCGGACTAGCGGGAGAAATGAGCAGTTCTTC
TRBJ2-1 few - TRBV4-3 CASSHSDRSSEQFF TGCGCCAGCAGCCACTCCGACAGATCGAGTGAGCAGTTCTTC
TRBJ1-5 - TRBD1 TRBV29-1 CSAYTGVGQPQHF TGCAGCGCCTATACAGGGGTGGGTCAGCCCCAGCATTTT